Below are 20 T cell receptor beta chains sequenced from a single sample in a study of blood T cell repertoires in COVID-19. Using immunoSEQ multiplex PCR, the repertoire was profiled, and TCRdb retains in-frame clones only, with some absent. The sample lists fewer than 400,000 clones, 90% seen once, with 2.9% in the top ten. Sequenced sample: peripheral blood. Source of these receptors: a woman in her twenties or thirties with COVID-19, enrolled during active disease.

This clone has just one count. The chain links TRBV6-5 to TRBJ1-3; D might be TRBD1 (6 bases). Germline CDR1 is MNHEY and CDR2 is SVGAGI. This CDR3 has 10 amino acids. Trimming pared 8 bases from V and 11 bases from J, leaving 10 bases between. CDR3 sequence: CASGPGAIYF. Here the CDR3 DNA reads TGTGCCAGCGGCCCAGGGGCCATATATTTT.

This rearrangement joins TRBV27 to TRBJ2-7; the D is unclear. With 5 bases removed from V and 2 bases from J, the gap between germline ends came to 13 bases. The CDR3 has 14 residues. The germline V gene has CDR1 MNHEY and CDR2 SMNVEV (reference sequence). The CDR3 coding sequence is TGTGCCAGCAGTCAGAATTCTCCCCCCTACGAGCAGTACTTC. Translation gives CASSQNSPPYEQYF.

The rearrangement uses TRBV6-6 and TRBJ1-1; D not resolved. Germline V gives CDR1 MNHNY, CDR2 SVGAGI (reference sequence). The V and J ends lost 6 bases and 0 bases respectively, with 5 bases between them. The CDR3 contains 12 residues. The CDR3: CASRGVNTEAFF. The DNA for the CDR3 is TGTGCCAGCAGAGGAGTGAACACTGAAGCTTTCTTT.

The V and J genes are TRBV7-8 and TRBJ1-1, with TRBD1 as a possible D gene (5 bases). CDR1 SGHVS and CDR2 FQNEAQ come from the germline V gene. Trimming took 5 bases from V and 9 from J, leaving 10 bases between them. This CDR3 is built from 11 residues. CDR3 amino acids: CASSPGVQAFF. CDR3 in DNA: TGTGCCAGCAGCCCGGGGGTCCAAGCTTTCTTT.

A few counts support this clone. This chain joins TRBV9 and TRBJ2-6; D ambiguous. This CDR3 region has 15 residues. The V end was cut by 2 bases, the J end by 3 bases, with 9 bases between. Germline CDR1 SGDLS, CDR2 YYNGEE. The CDR3 loop reads CASSVARNGANVLTF. CDR3 sequence (DNA): TGTGCCAGCAGCGTGGCCAGGAATGGGGCCAACGTCCTGACTTTC.

The chain uses TRBV28 and TRBJ1-4; D not resolved. Trimming took off 2 bases at V and 14 bases at J, with 12 bases between the two ends. This CDR3 contains 12 residues. Germline loops: CDR1 MDHEN, CDR2 SYDVKM. Written as DNA, the CDR3 is TGTGCCAGCAGTTTAGGAGTCCGACGGCTGTTTTTT. Its protein product is CASSLGVRRLFF.

The chain joins TRBV24-1 to TRBJ1-6; a possible D gene is TRBD1 (6 bases). The CDR3 contains 14 residues. Germline CDR1 reads KGHDR; CDR2 reads SFDVKD. V lost 7 bases and J 9 bases, leaving 15 bases between the germline ends. The CDR3 here is CATRTGTPPSPLHF. The CDR3 nucleotides read TGTGCCACCAGAACCGGGACACCACCTTCACCCCTCCACTTT.

The chain is built from TRBV28 and TRBJ1-6; maybe TRBD1 (5 bases). With 5 bases removed from V and 8 bases from J, the gap between germline ends came to 13 bases. The V gene's germline CDR1 is MDHEN and CDR2 SYDVKM. The CDR3 runs to 14 residues. CDR3 bases: TGTGCCAGCAGTCGGACAAGGACGCATTCACCCCTCCACTTT. This gives the protein CASSRTRTHSPLHF.

V gene TRBV3-1 (or the pseudogene TRBV3-2) combines with J gene TRBJ1-3; no reliable D call. With 0 bases removed from V and 0 bases from J, the gap between germline ends came to 6 bases. This CDR3 is 15 amino acids long. Germline CDR1 reads LGHDT; CDR2 reads YNNKEL (reference sequence). CDR3 sequence: CASSQDYFSGNTIYF. CDR3 DNA sequence: TGTGCCAGCAGCCAAGACTATTTCTCTGGAAACACCATATATTTT.

The rearrangement uses TRBV2 and TRBJ1-2; possible D gene TRBD1, 5 bases. The CDR3 has 14 residues. Germline CDR1 is SNHLY and CDR2 is FYNNEI. The ends were cut back, 10 bases at V and 6 bases at J, with 21 bases in the middle. Here the CDR3 DNA reads TGTGCCACCCTGGGGGTGGGGGGTTTCGATGGCTACACCTTC. It encodes CATLGVGGFDGYTF.

This clone was seen once. The rearrangement uses TRBV24-1 and TRBJ2-1; D is possibly TRBD1 (6 bases). This CDR3 is built from 14 residues. V lost 9 bases to trimming and J lost 8 bases, with 19 bases between them. In germline, CDR1 is KGHDR, CDR2 SFDVKD. The CDR3 DNA reads TGTGCCACCTCCGGGACAATTGGAAACGATGAGCAGTTCTTC. It codes for CATSGTIGNDEQFF.

The genes are TRBV5-8 and TRBJ1-4, with TRBD1 identical over 11 bases. The CDR3 covers 17 residues. V lost 3 bases, J lost 4 bases, and 8 bases stayed unmatched. Germline V gene lookup returns CDR1 SGHTS and CDR2 YDEGEE. The CDR3 nucleotides read TGTGCCAGCAGCTACCGGACAGGGGGCTTTAGTAATGAAAAACTGTTTTTT. It specifies CASSYRTGGFSNEKLFF.

This chain joins TRBV18 and TRBJ1-1, with a possible D match to TRBD1 (5 bases). The CDR3 contains 15 residues. CDR1 KGHSH and CDR2 LQKENI come from the germline V gene. The germline V and J ends were trimmed by 3 bases and 6 bases, with 17 bases remaining between them. The CDR3 region has the DNA TGTGCCAGCTCACCGGTGGGGGGGACGACCCCTGAAGCTTTCTTT. Translation: CASSPVGGTTPEAFF.

The chain combines TRBV4-1 with TRBJ2-7; 11 positions match TRBD2. The V and J ends lost 8 bases and 4 bases, in that order; junction bases with no gene match: 4. There are 13 residues in the CDR3. Germline-derived CDR1 and CDR2 are MGHRA and YSYEKL. The CDR3 DNA sequence: TGCGCCAGCCGGGGACTAGCGGATTACGAGCAGTACTTC. It translates to CASRGLADYEQYF.

The chain joins TRBV30 to TRBJ2-2; D gene uncertain. CDR3 length: 13 amino acids. V was pared by 5 bases and J by 4 bases, with 11 bases between. The V gene's germline CDR1 is GTSNPN and CDR2 SVGIG (reference sequence). The DNA of the CDR3 is TGTGCCTGGGACGGTTCGTTCACCGGGGAGCTGTTTTTT. The encoded protein is CAWDGSFTGELFF.

CDR3 amino acids: CASRGTVGLTEAFF. For the CDR3, the DNA is TGTGCCAGCAGAGGGACAGTTGGGCTCACTGAAGCTTTCTTT. The chain recombines TRBV14 with TRBJ1-1; 7 nucleotides align to TRBD1. CDR3 length equals 14 residues. The trim removed 6 bases at V and 4 bases at J, leaving 8 bases unmatched. The germline V gene encodes CDR1 SGHDN and CDR2 FVKESK. The full variable domain, with the rest looked up from reference TRBV14 and TRBJ1-1, is EAGVTQFPSHSVIEKGQTVTLRCDPISGHDNLYWYRRVMGKEIKFLLHFVKESKQDESGMPNNRFLAERTGGTYSTLKVQPAELEDSGVYFCASRGTVGLTEAFFGQGTRLTVV.

This rearrangement joins TRBV19 to TRBJ2-7, with D perhaps matching TRBD2 (5 bases). V shed 2 bases and J shed 2 bases, with 22 bases lying between them. The CDR3 is made up of 18 amino acids. In germline, CDR1 is LNHDA, CDR2 SQIVND (reference sequence). The CDR3 coding sequence is TGTGCCAGTAGTATAATAGCTAGCAGCCAGCTAGTACCCTACGAGCAGTACTTC. Translating gives CASSIIASSQLVPYEQYF.

This chain connects TRBV10-3 to TRBJ2-7; 8 bases match TRBD1. This CDR3 contains 16 residues. Germline lookup yields CDR1 ENHRY and CDR2 SYGVKD. V lost 5 bases to trimming and J lost 5 bases; unmatched junction nucleotides: 14. The CDR3 region is CAISTPGQGEYHEQYF. CDR3 coding DNA: TGTGCCATCAGTACGCCCGGACAGGGAGAGTACCACGAGCAGTACTTC.

The chain uses TRBV2 and TRBJ2-2, with TRBD2 matching over 10 bases. The CDR3 runs 20 residues. Germline V gives CDR1 SNHLY, CDR2 FYNNEI. V shed 2 bases, J shed 4 bases, and the junction held 16 bases outside the gene matches. CDR3 sequence (DNA): TGTGCCAGCAGTGAAAGGGCGAGCGGGAGGGCTAGAAGGGGCACCGGGGAGCTGTTTTTT. This codes for CASSERASGRARRGTGELFF.

The rearrangement uses TRBV5-1 and TRBJ2-1, with TRBD2 matching over 13 bases. CDR1 is SGHRS and CDR2 is YFSETQ in the germline V gene. Losses at the gene ends were 0 bases for V and 2 bases for J; bases not matched to a gene: 5. CDR3 length equals 18 residues. The CDR3 is CASSLGVLAGGAYNEQFF. CDR3 sequence (DNA): TGCGCCAGCAGCTTGGGGGTACTAGCGGGAGGGGCCTACAATGAGCAGTTCTTC.